This T cell receptor beta chain comes out of a study of cytomegalovirus exposure and HLA in healthy donors. As regards this clone: Its specificity is not known.

The length of the CDR3 is 20 residues. Germline values: CDR1 SGDLS, CDR2 YYNGEE. V lost 3 bases and J lost 4; bases outside the gene matches: 19. Study outcomes and limitations: Researchers reported in a later analysis that common viral pathogens appeared linked to several top clusters. In a later analysis, an Asian-associated ancestry cluster reportedly showed fewer N-insertions than the 666-donor mean. Productive status was seen about 90% or about 30% of the time for most TCR beta V segments in an earlier analysis. The study found most TCR sequences rare, yet found some public TCRs in many donors.

PCR used 60 Vbeta primers and 13 Jbeta primers. Sequenced by immunoSEQ multiplex PCR; TCRdb stores in-frame clones only, minus some. The table records 150,000 to 200,000 clones, about four fifths of them present only once. The sample taken for sequencing was PBMCs. The clonotype comes from a man between 25 and 39 years old in good health and CMV-seropositive. The J gene is TRBJ2-2, the V gene TRBV9; TRBD2 matches at 9 bases. CDR3 region: CASSGTGPCGGGSCTGELFF. The CDR3 nucleotides are TGTGCCAGCAGCGGGACGGGCCCATGCGGGGGGGGTTCGTGCACCGGGGAGCTGTTTTTT.